This TCR beta chain was recovered during a study of OX40 agonist ivuxolimab in advanced cancers. Whole-study findings and limits: Nonresponders, in some cases, also had low normalized T-cell clonal expansion.

Details on this clone: The antigen is unknown.

The protocol was immunoSEQ multiplex PCR, while the TCRdb copy is restricted to in-frame clones and leaves out a portion. The sample lists about 72,000 clones, about 84% seen once, with 5% in the top ten. The germline V gene encodes CDR1 SGHTA and CDR2 FQGNSA. The CDR3 has 15 amino acids. V lost 5 bases and J 1 base, leaving 15 bases between the germline ends. The chain employs TRBV7-2 and TRBJ2-7; weak D call: TRBD2 (5 bases). This TCR was sampled from an adult with an advanced solid tumor such as melanoma, head and neck, liver or kidney cancer. Material: CD4+ or CD8+ T cells sorted from blood, obtained in a trial of the OX40 agonist ivuxolimab. CDR3 amino acids: CASSPRRSGSYEQYF. The CDR3 DNA reads TGTGCCAGCAGCCCCCGAAGGAGCGGATCCTACGAGCAGTACTTC.